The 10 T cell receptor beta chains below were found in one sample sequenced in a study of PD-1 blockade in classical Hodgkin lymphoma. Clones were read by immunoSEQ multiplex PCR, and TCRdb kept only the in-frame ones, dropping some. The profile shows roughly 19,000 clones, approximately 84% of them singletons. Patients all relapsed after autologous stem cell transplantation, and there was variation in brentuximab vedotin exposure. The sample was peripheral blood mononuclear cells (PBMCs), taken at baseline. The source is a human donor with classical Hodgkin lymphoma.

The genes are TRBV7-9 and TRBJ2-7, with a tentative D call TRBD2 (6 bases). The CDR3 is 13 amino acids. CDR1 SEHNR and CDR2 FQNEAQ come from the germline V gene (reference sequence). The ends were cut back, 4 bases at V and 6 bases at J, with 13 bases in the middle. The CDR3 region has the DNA TGTGCCAGCAGCTCGCCTGGAGGGGCCGAGCAGTACTTC. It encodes CASSSPGGAEQYF.

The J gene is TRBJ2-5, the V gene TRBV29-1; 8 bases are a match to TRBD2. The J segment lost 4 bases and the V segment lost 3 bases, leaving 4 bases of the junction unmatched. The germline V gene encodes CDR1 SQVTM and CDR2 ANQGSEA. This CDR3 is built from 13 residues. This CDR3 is CSVEGGLVETQYF. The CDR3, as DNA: TGCAGCGTTGAGGGGGGACTAGTAGAGACCCAGTACTTC.

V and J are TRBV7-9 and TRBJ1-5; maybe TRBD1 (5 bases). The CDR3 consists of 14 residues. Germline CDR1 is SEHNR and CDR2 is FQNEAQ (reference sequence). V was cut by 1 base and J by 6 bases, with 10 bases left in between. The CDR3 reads CASSLGGDFQPQHF. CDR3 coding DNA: TGTGCCAGCAGCTTAGGGGGGGATTTTCAGCCCCAGCATTTT.

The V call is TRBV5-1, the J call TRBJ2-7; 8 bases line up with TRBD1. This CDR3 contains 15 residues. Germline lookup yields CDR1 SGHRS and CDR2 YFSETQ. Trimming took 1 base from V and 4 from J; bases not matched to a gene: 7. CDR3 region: CASSLTAGGGYEQYF. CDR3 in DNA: TGCGCCAGCAGCTTGACAGCAGGGGGCGGGTACGAGCAGTACTTC. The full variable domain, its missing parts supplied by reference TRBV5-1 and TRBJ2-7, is KAGVTQTPRYLIKTRGQQVTLSCSPISGHRSVSWYQQTPGQGLQFLFEYFSETQRNKGNFPGRFSGRQFSNSRSEMNVSTLELGDSALYLCASSLTAGGGYEQYFGPGTRLTVT.

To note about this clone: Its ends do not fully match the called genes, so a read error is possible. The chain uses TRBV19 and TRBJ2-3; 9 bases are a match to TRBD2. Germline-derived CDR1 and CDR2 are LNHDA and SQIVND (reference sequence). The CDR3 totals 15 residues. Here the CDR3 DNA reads TGTGCCAGCAGTATAGTCTCTAGCGGGGCAGATACGCAGTATTTT. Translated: CASSIVSSGADTQYF.

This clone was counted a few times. The CDR3 here is CASNPTAGAGEGYTF. Written as DNA, the CDR3 is TGTGCCAGTAACCCTACAGCTGGGGCCGGGGAGGGCTACACCTTC. The V gene is TRBV28, the J gene TRBJ1-2; D is perhaps TRBD1 (5 bases). Germline values: CDR1 MDHEN, CDR2 SYDVKM. V was cut by 9 bases and J by 8 bases, with 25 bases left in between. The CDR3 is 15 residues long.

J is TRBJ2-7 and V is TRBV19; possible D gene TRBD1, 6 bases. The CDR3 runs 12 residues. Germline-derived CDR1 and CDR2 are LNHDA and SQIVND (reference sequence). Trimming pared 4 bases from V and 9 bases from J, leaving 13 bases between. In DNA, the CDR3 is TGTGCCAGTAGTACAGGGGATCGTTCGCAGTACTTC. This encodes CASSTGDRSQYF.

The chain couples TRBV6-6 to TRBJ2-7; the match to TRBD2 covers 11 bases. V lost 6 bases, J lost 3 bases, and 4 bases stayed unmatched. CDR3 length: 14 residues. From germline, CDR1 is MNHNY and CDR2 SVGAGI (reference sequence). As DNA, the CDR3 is TGTGCCAGCAGGGTCCTAGCGGGGGGCTACGAGCAGTACTTC. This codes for CASRVLAGGYEQYF.

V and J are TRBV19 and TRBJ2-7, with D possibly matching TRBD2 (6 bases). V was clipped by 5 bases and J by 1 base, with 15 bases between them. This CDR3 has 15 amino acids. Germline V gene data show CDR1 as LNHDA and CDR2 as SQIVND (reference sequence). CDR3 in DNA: TGTGCCAGTAGTGCGGGGATGGGCATTTCCTACGAGCAGTACTTC. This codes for CASSAGMGISYEQYF.

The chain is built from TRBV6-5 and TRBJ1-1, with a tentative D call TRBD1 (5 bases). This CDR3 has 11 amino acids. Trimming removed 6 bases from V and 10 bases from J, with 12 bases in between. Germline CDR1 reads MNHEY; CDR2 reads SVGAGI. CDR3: CASSRGEVAFF. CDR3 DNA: TGTGCCAGCAGCAGAGGGGAGGTAGCTTTCTTT.